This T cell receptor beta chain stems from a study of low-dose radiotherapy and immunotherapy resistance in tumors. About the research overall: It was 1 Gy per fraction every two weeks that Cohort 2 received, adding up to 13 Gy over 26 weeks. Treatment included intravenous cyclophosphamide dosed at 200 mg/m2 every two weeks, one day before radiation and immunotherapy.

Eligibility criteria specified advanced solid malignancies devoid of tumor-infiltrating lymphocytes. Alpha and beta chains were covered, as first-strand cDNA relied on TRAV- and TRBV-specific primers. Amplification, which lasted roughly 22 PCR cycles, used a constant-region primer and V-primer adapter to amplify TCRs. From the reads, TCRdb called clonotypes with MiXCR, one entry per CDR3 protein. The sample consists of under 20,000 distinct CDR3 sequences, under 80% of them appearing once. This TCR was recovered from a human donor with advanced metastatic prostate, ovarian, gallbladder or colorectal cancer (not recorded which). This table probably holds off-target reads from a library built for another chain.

CDR3 nucleotides: TGTGCCTGGGGTGGGACTAGTCTTCAAGAGACCCAGTACTTC. This codes for CAWGGTSLQETQYF. The chain combines TRBV30 with TRBJ2-5, with 8 bases fitting TRBD2. Germline V lookup: CDR1 GTSNPN, CDR2 SVGIG (reference sequence). The junction had 7 bases not matched to a gene; V was cut back by 5 bases and J by 2 bases. The CDR3 extends over 14 amino acids.